This TCR beta chain was recorded in a study of blood T cell repertoires in COVID-19. About the study: There were acute and convalescent COVID-19 samples, and they came from the United States, Italy and Spain.

Either two negative PCRs, clearance, or symptom resolution qualified Cohort 3 donors as recovered. TCRdb's copy holds only in-frame clones and misses some; the assay was immunoSEQ multiplex PCR. The sample holds a few hundred thousand clones, approximately 88% seen once. V lost 5 bases, J lost 0 bases, and 9 bases lay in between. This CDR3 is 14 amino acids long. The V gene's germline CDR1 is MDHEN and CDR2 SYDVKM. Sample: PBMCs or T cells enriched from blood (not recorded which). The rearrangement uses TRBV28 and TRBJ2-3; perhaps TRBD2 as D (6 bases). This sequence was found in a woman aged 40 to 50 who had recovered from COVID-19. The CDR3, as DNA: TGTGCCAGCAGTCCAGGGACTAGCACAGATACGCAGTATTTT. As protein: CASSPGTSTDTQYF.